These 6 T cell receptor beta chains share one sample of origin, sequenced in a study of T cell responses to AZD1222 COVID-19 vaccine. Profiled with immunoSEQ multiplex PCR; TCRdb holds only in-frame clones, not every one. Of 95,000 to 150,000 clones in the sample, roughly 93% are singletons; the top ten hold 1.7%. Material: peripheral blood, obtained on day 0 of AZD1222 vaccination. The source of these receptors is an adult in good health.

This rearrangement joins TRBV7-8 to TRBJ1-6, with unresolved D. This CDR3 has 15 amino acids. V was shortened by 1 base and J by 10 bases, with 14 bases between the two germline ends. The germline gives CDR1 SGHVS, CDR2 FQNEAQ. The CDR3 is CASSLESMGSSPLHF. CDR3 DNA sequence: TGTGCCAGCAGCTTAGAATCCATGGGAAGCTCACCCCTCCACTTT.

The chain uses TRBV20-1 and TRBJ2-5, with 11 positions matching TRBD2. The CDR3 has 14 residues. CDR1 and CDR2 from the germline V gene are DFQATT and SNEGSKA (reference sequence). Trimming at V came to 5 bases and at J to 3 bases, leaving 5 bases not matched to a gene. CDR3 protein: CSACGTSGKETQYF. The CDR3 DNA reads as TGCAGTGCTTGTGGGACTAGCGGAAAAGAGACCCAGTACTTC.

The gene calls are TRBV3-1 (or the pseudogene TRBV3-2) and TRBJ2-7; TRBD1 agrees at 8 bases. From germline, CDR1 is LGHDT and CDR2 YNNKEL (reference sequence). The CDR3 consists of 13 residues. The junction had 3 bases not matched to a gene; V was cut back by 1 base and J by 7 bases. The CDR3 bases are TGTGCCAGCAGCCAAGGGACAGGGCGTGAGCAGTACTTC. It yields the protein CASSQGTGREQYF.

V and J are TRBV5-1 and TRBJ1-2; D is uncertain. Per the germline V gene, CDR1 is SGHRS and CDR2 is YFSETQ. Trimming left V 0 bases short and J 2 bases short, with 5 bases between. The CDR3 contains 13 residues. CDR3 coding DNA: TGCGCCAGCAGCTTGGCACAGAACTATGGCTACACCTTC. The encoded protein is CASSLAQNYGYTF. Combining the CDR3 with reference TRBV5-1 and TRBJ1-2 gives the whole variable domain KAGVTQTPRYLIKTRGQQVTLSCSPISGHRSVSWYQQTPGQGLQFLFEYFSETQRNKGNFPGRFSGRQFSNSRSEMNVSTLELGDSALYLCASSLAQNYGYTFGSGTRLTVV.

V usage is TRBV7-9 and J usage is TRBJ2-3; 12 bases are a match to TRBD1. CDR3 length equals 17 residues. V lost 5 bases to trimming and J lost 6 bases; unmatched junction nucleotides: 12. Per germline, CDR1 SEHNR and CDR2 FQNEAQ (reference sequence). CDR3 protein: CASSPRRGQGAEDTQYF. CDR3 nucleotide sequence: TGTGCCAGCAGCCCCAGAAGGGGACAGGGGGCTGAGGATACGCAGTATTTT.

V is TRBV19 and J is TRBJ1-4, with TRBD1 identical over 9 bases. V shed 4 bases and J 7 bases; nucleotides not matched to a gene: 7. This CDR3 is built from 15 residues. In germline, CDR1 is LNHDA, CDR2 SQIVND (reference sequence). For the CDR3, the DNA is TGTGCCAGTAGTAAAAGATCGGACAGGGGTGAAAAACTGTTTTTT. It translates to CASSKRSDRGEKLFF.